This T cell receptor (beta chain) comes out of a study of blood T cell repertoires in COVID-19. About the study: Sample material is recorded as cDNA or gDNA derived from T cells, B-cell-depleted T cells, or PBMCs.

Data came from immunoSEQ multiplex PCR; TCRdb stores just in-frame clones and leaves some out. The data show roughly 200,000 clones, approximately 91% seen once. In its sample, this clone was seen a few times. Seattle patient enrollment occurred during active infection, with longitudinal follow-up thereafter. V was pared by 0 bases and J by 6 bases, with 13 bases between. The CDR3 covers 14 residues. CDR1 is SGHRS and CDR2 is YFSETQ in the germline V gene. The source material was peripheral blood. The chain links TRBV5-1 to TRBJ2-7; perhaps TRBD1 as D (6 bases). This clonotype originated in a man aged 50 to 59 with COVID-19, enrolled during active disease. DNA of the CDR3: TGCGCCAGCAGCTTGGAACAGGGCATAGGCGAGCAGTACTTC. This codes for CASSLEQGIGEQYF.